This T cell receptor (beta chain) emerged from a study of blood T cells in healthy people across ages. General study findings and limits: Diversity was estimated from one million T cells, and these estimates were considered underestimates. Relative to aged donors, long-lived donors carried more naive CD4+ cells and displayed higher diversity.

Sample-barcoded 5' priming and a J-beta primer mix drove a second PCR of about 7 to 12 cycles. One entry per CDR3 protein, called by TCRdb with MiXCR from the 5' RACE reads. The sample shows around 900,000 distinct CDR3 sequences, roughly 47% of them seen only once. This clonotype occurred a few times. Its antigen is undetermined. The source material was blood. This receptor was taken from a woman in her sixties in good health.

CDR3 loop: CASSQDWKTQYF. The CDR3 nucleotides are TGCGCCAGCAGCCAAGATTGGAAGACCCAGTACTTC. The chain recombines TRBV4-3 with TRBJ2-5; no clear D gene. V was clipped by 0 bases and J by 6 bases, with 5 bases between them. The CDR3 totals 12 residues. Germline CDR1 is LGHNA and CDR2 is YSLEER.